The 25 T cell receptor beta chains below all came from one sample that was sequenced in a study of T cell repertoires in cytomegalovirus infection. MiXCR, run by TCRdb on the reads, gives a single entry per CDR3 protein. The top ten clones hold 10% to 15% of a sample with more than 250,000 distinct CDR3 sequences, 20% to 30% of them seen once. These receptors lack a known antigen. This specimen was cultured PBMCs, taken from culture after CMV antigen stimulation. These TCRs come from a human donor in good health (CMV status not recorded). Some clones in this sample may be carry-over from other donors' samples.

V is TRBV12-3 or TRBV12-4 and J is TRBJ2-3; D is uncertain. The CDR3 covers 12 residues. V dropped 3 bases and J dropped 5 bases, with 6 bases sitting between them. The CDR3 sequence: CASSFQLDTQYF. The DNA for the CDR3 is TGTGCCAGCAGTTTCCAGCTAGATACGCAGTATTTT.

In its sample, this clonotype was seen once. A much bigger clone sits one base away, suggesting this may be a read error. The conserved closing phenylalanine or tryptophan is absent in this CDR3, likely reflecting a read error. The DNA for the CDR3 is TGTGCCAGCAGCCTTCAGGGGGCGCGAGAGACCCAGTACTCC. Encoded protein: CASSLQGARETQYS. This chain joins TRBV7-2 and TRBJ2-5; the match to TRBD1 covers 8 bases. The CDR3 is 14 residues long. Germline trimming cut 5 bases from V and 4 bases from J; bases unmatched to any gene: 6. Germline loops: CDR1 SGHTA, CDR2 FQGNSA.

As to this clonotype: One junction end disagrees with the germline gene, perhaps due to a read error. In DNA, the CDR3 is TGTGCTAGCAGCCTCCGACTAGCGGAAACCTACAATGAGCAGTTCTTC. It specifies CASSLRLAETYNEQFF. This chain connects TRBV7-7 to TRBJ2-1; the match to TRBD2 covers 9 bases. The V gene's germline CDR1 is SSHAT and CDR2 FNYEAQ (reference sequence). The CDR3 runs 16 residues. The entire variable domain, with the rest obtained from reference TRBV7-7 and TRBJ2-1, is as follows: GAGVSQSPRYKVTKRGQDVTLRCDPISSHATLYWYQQALGQGPEFLTYFNYEAQPDKSGLPSDRFSAERPEGSISTLTIQRTEQRDSAMYRCASSLRLAETYNEQFFGPGTRLTVL.

This chain joins TRBV28 and TRBJ1-3; a weak D match, TRBD1 (6 bases). Germline V gene sequence: CDR1 MDHEN, CDR2 SYDVKM. V shed 5 bases and J shed 3 bases, with 11 bases lying between them. The CDR3 length is 14 residues. This CDR3 reads CASSAGGGGNTIYF. Written as DNA, the CDR3 is TGTGCCAGCAGTGCGGGGGGCGGTGGAAACACCATATATTTT.

A few counts support this clonotype. The chain recombines TRBV14 with TRBJ2-7; D gene unclear. The germline CDR1 and CDR2 sequences are SGHDN and FVKESK. Trimming removed 3 bases from V and 0 bases from J, with 9 bases in between. This CDR3 is built from 14 residues. Here the CDR3 DNA reads TGTGCCAGCAGCCACCGGCTGAACTCCTACGAGCAGTACGTC. This gives the protein CASSHRLNSYEQYV.

This clonotype was detected many times. This chain links TRBV7-2 with TRBJ2-3, with a weak D call TRBD1 (6 bases). The germline V gene encodes CDR1 SGHTA and CDR2 FQGNSA. This CDR3 is 15 amino acids long. Trimming left V 1 base short and J 5 bases short, with 13 bases between. The CDR3 coding sequence is TGTGCCAGCAGCTTAGTAGTGACAGGACGAGATACGCAGTATTTT. Residues: CASSLVVTGRDTQYF.

V gene TRBV29-1 combines with J gene TRBJ2-5; 11 bases line up with TRBD2. The CDR3 consists of 11 residues. V trimming: 7 bases; J trimming: 5 bases; junction bases outside the gene matches: 0. Germline CDR1 SQVTM, CDR2 ANQGSEA. Here the CDR3 reads CSASGGETQYF. CDR3 coding DNA: TGCAGCGCTAGCGGGGGGGAGACCCAGTACTTC.

The V call is TRBV19, the J call TRBJ2-3, with D uncertain. CDR1 is LNHDA and CDR2 is SQIVND in the germline V gene (reference sequence). The CDR3 is made up of 14 amino acids. The germline V and J ends were trimmed by 3 bases and 0 bases, with 7 bases remaining between them. CDR3 nucleotide sequence: TGTGCCAGTAGTATTGGCACTAGCACAGATACGCAGTATTTT. Amino acid sequence: CASSIGTSTDTQYF. Supplemented by reference TRBV19 and TRBJ2-3, the full variable domain reads DGGITQSPKYLFRKEGQNVTLSCEQNLNHDAMYWYRQDPGQGLRLIYYSQIVNDFQKGDIAEGYSVSREKKESFPLTVTSAQKNPTAFYLCASSIGTSTDTQYFGPGTRLTVL.

V usage is TRBV19 and J usage is TRBJ1-1, with no clear D. The CDR3 runs 16 residues. V lost 1 base and J lost 5, with 17 bases in between. Looked up from germline, CDR1 is LNHDA and CDR2 is SQIVND (reference sequence). CDR3 sequence (DNA): TGTGCCAGTAGTATAGTGGGTGGTGGACCAAGTACTGAAGCTTTCTTT. Its protein is CASSIVGGGPSTEAFF.

The chain recombines TRBV4-3 with TRBJ1-1, with 8 bases that match TRBD1. Germline V lookup: CDR1 LGHNA, CDR2 YSLEER. The CDR3 covers 15 residues. Trimming at V came to 4 bases and at J to 6 bases, leaving 10 bases not matched to a gene. The CDR3 DNA follows: TGCGCCAGCAGCCCCCCGACAGGGGATCGGGCTGAAGCTTTCTTT. It is translated as CASSPPTGDRAEAFF.

The J gene is TRBJ2-3, the V gene TRBV6-2 or TRBV6-3; D perhaps matches TRBD2 (5 bases). V shed 6 bases and J shed 4 bases, with 17 bases lying between them. The CDR3 sequence is 15 residues long. Germline V gives CDR1 MNHEY, CDR2 SVGEGT. CDR3 nucleotides: TGTGCCAGCAGACGAAGCGGAGCAAACGCAGATACGCAGTATTTT. Its protein is CASRRSGANADTQYF.

The gene calls are TRBV9 and TRBJ2-3; 13 bases match TRBD2. The CDR3 is 17 amino acids. Germline V gene data show CDR1 as SGDLS and CDR2 as YYNGEE. V gave up 4 bases and J gave up 4 bases; unmatched junction bases: 9. The chain's CDR3 is CASSPRTSGSLPDTQYF. Here the CDR3 DNA reads TGTGCCAGCAGCCCACGGACTAGCGGGAGTTTGCCAGATACGCAGTATTTT. Combining the CDR3 with reference TRBV9 and TRBJ2-3 gives the whole variable domain DSGVTQTPKHLITATGQRVTLRCSPRSGDLSVYWYQQSLDQGLQFLIQYYNGEERAKGNILERFSAQQFPDLHSELNLSSLELGDSALYFCASSPRTSGSLPDTQYFGPGTRLTVL.

With respect to this clonotype: A much larger clone lies a single base off, so this may be a read error. J is TRBJ1-1 and V is TRBV7-6; no firm D call. CDR3 length: 13 residues. CDR1 and CDR2 from the germline V gene are SGHVS and FNYEAQ. The CDR3 region has the DNA TGTCCCAGCAGCTTAAGCCGGAACACTGAAGCTTTCTTT. It is translated as CPSSLSRNTEAFF.

This clonotype is classed as medium-sized. The chain links TRBV20-1 to TRBJ1-1; D uncertain. The CDR3 is 13 amino acids. Per germline, CDR1 DFQATT and CDR2 SNEGSKA (reference sequence). Trimming stripped 5 bases from V and 2 bases from J, with 12 bases between. The CDR3 spells CSADPGLNTEAFF. DNA of the CDR3: TGCAGTGCTGACCCGGGCCTCAACACTGAAGCTTTCTTT.

This clonotype has more than one count but fewer than ten. The rearrangement links TRBV29-1 to TRBJ2-1; 7 bases fit TRBD2. The CDR3 has 13 amino acids. The trim removed 7 bases at V and 2 bases at J, leaving 5 bases unmatched. Germline loops: CDR1 SQVTM, CDR2 ANQGSEA. The CDR3 spells CSAGRGTYNEQFF. The CDR3 nucleotides are TGCAGCGCTGGGAGGGGTACCTACAATGAGCAGTTCTTC.

The chain couples TRBV28 to TRBJ1-4; possible D gene TRBD1, 5 bases. CDR3 length: 15 amino acids. Germline V gene sequence: CDR1 MDHEN, CDR2 SYDVKM. With 4 bases removed from V and 7 bases from J, the gap between germline ends came to 16 bases. The CDR3 DNA is TGTGCCAGCAGTTCTTCAGGGATAGAGGGTGAAAAACTGTTTTTT. Its protein is CASSSSGIEGEKLFF. The complete variable domain, with remaining parts taken from reference TRBV28 and TRBJ1-4, reads DVKVTQSSRYLVKRTGEKVFLECVQDMDHENMFWYRQDPGLGLRLIYFSYDVKMKEKGDIPEGYSVSREKKERFSLILESASTNQTSMYLCASSSSGIEGEKLFFGSGTQLSVL.

This chain uses TRBV20-1 with TRBJ1-6; D may be TRBD1 (5 bases). CDR3 length: 13 residues. Trimming pared 5 bases from V and 9 bases from J, leaving 14 bases between. Germline CDR1 and CDR2: DFQATT and SNEGSKA (reference sequence). The CDR3 sequence: CSARDRGFSPLHF. The CDR3 nucleotides read TGCAGTGCTCGGGACCGCGGGTTTTCACCCCTCCACTTT.

This chain joins TRBV9 and TRBJ1-6; unclear D gene. Germline CDR1 and CDR2: SGDLS and YYNGEE. With 0 bases removed from V and 8 bases from J, the gap between germline ends came to 6 bases. This CDR3 comprises 13 residues. This CDR3 is CASSVGGDSPLHF. CDR3 bases: TGTGCCAGCAGCGTAGGGGGTGATTCACCCCTCCACTTT.

This chain uses TRBV25-1 with TRBJ1-1; D possibly corresponds to TRBD1 (5 bases). This CDR3 is built from 15 residues. Germline-derived CDR1 and CDR2 are MGHDK and SYGVNS. V gave up 4 bases and J gave up 1 base, with 13 bases separating them. This chain's CDR3 is CASSGDGARNTEAFF. Written as DNA, the CDR3 is TGTGCCAGCAGTGGGGACGGAGCAAGGAACACTGAAGCTTTCTTT. The complete variable domain, with remaining parts taken from reference TRBV25-1 and TRBJ1-1, reads EADIYQTPRYLVIGTGKKITLECSQTMGHDKMYWYQQDPGMELHLIHYSYGVNSTEKGDLSSESTVSRIRTEHFPLTLESARPSHTSQYLCASSGDGARNTEAFFGQGTRLTVV.

In its sample, this clonotype was seen many times. The chain combines TRBV6-6 with TRBJ2-7, with 13 bases aligning to TRBD2. The CDR3 has 15 amino acids. Trimming cost V 4 bases and J 6 bases; bases outside gene matches: 6. Looked up from germline, CDR1 is MNHNY and CDR2 is SVGAGI (reference sequence). CDR3 protein: CASSSGTSGTVEQYV. CDR3 DNA: TGTGCCAGCAGTTCCGGGACTAGCGGGACGGTCGAGCAGTACGTC.

A few counts support this clonotype. The V and J genes are TRBV5-4 and TRBJ2-1, with 10 bases lining up with TRBD2. V lost 4 bases and J lost 3; bases outside the gene matches: 4. Germline V lookup: CDR1 SGHNT, CDR2 YYREEE (reference sequence). This CDR3 contains 15 residues. CDR3 nucleotide sequence: TGTGCCAGCAGCCCCGGGACTAGCGACTACAATGAGCAGTTCTTC. It specifies CASSPGTSDYNEQFF.

This clonotype occurred many times. The rearrangement links TRBV4-1 to TRBJ2-2; 13 nucleotides agree with TRBD2. In germline, CDR1 is MGHRA, CDR2 YSYEKL. J gave up 4 bases and V 1 base, and 9 bases lay outside the gene matches. This CDR3 is 19 amino acids long. The CDR3 DNA follows: TGCGCCAGCAGCCAAGGGGGACTAGCGGGACATTACAGCACCGGGGAGCTGTTTTTT. Encoded protein: CASSQGGLAGHYSTGELFF.

The chain couples TRBV19 to TRBJ2-1; TRBD1 matches 8 bases. The V gene's germline CDR1 is LNHDA and CDR2 SQIVND (reference sequence). The CDR3 consists of 16 residues. V lost 3 bases to trimming and J lost 6 bases; unmatched junction nucleotides: 10. The CDR3 DNA is TGTGCCAGTAGTATTCCTGGACAGGGTCGGGGCAATGAGCAGTTCTTC. Residues: CASSIPGQGRGNEQFF.

The rearrangement links TRBV7-2 to TRBJ2-2, with a possible D match to TRBD2 (7 bases). This CDR3 is built from 17 residues. Germline values: CDR1 SGHTA, CDR2 FQGNSA. V was clipped by 4 bases and J by 7 bases, with 22 bases between them. The CDR3 bases are TGTGCCAGCAGCTCCCCCCGAGGGGGGGCGCAAAACGGGGAGCTGTTTTTT. Its translation is CASSSPRGGAQNGELFF.

This clonotype was observed a few times. The chain uses TRBV6-5 and TRBJ2-1; D remains unclear. The CDR3 is made up of 14 amino acids. Germline values: CDR1 MNHEY, CDR2 SVGAGI. The germline V and J ends were trimmed by 0 bases and 6 bases, with 9 bases remaining between them. The CDR3 nucleotides are TGTGCCAGCAGTTACTCGAACCGTGGCAATGAGCAGTTCTTC. It specifies CASSYSNRGNEQFF.